The 9 T cell receptor beta chains given below trace back to one sample, sequenced in a study of vaccination effects on CD4 cells after COVID-19. The assay was immunoSEQ multiplex PCR, and TCRdb's table has in-frame clones only and misses some. The sample lists 40,000 to 50,000 clones, roughly 65% seen once, with under 40% in the top ten. Sequencing was preceded by expansion of antigen-specific CD4+ T cells with viral peptide pools in the ViraFEST assay. Culture proceeded for 10 days, and CD4+ T cells were then isolated. PCR showed that the person got SARS-CoV-2 infection at some point between March and December 2020. Their specific antigens are unknown. Material: CD4+ T cells from PBMCs cultured with a peptide pool, obtained before COVID-19 vaccination. These receptor sequences come from a human donor who had a prior SARS-CoV-2 infection.

This clone was counted a single time. V is TRBV5-4 and J is TRBJ2-5; 14 nucleotides align to TRBD2. This CDR3 spans 16 amino acids. The V segment lost 3 bases and the J segment 4 bases; nucleotides outside the gene matches: 5. CDR1 and CDR2 (germline): SGHNT, YYREEE (reference sequence). CDR3 in DNA: TGTGCCAGCAGCTCGGGCGGACTAGCGGGAGGAGAGACCCAGTACTTC. It is translated as CASSSGGLAGGETQYF.

In its sample, this clone was seen a few times. This chain links TRBV7-2 with TRBJ2-2; a possible D gene is TRBD1 (5 bases). Trimming took 2 bases from V and 1 from J, leaving 14 bases between them. This CDR3 comprises 17 residues. Germline values: CDR1 SGHTA, CDR2 FQGNSA. The CDR3 here is CASSLWARALNTGELFF. The CDR3 DNA reads TGTGCCAGCAGCTTATGGGCCAGGGCCTTGAACACCGGGGAGCTGTTTTTT.

This CDR3 reads CASSMEGRGHGVTDTQYF. CDR3 in DNA: TGTGCCAGTAGTATGGAGGGCAGGGGGCATGGTGTCACAGATACGCAGTATTTT. J is TRBJ2-3 and V is TRBV19, with 8 bases aligning to TRBD1. Unmatched junction bases numbered 13, after V lost 3 bases and J lost 2 bases. The CDR3 contains 18 residues. Germline V CDR1 and CDR2: LNHDA, SQIVND (reference sequence).

The rearrangement links TRBV6-5 to TRBJ1-1; 9 bases agree with TRBD1. The V and J ends lost 8 bases and 0 bases, in that order; junction bases with no gene match: 7. This CDR3 spans 15 amino acids. CDR1 MNHEY and CDR2 SVGAGI come from the germline V gene. The CDR3 reads CASQGQGFMNTEAFF. Written as DNA, the CDR3 is TGTGCCAGCCAGGGACAGGGATTCATGAACACTGAAGCTTTCTTT.

V and J are TRBV2 and TRBJ1-1; 9 nucleotides match TRBD1. Germline values: CDR1 SNHLY, CDR2 FYNNEI. J lost 6 bases, V lost 7 bases, and 9 bases had no gene match. This CDR3 spans 14 amino acids. This chain's CDR3 is CASILDRGGSEAFF. The CDR3 DNA reads as TGTGCCAGCATCCTGGACAGGGGAGGATCTGAAGCTTTCTTT.

This chain joins TRBV9 and TRBJ1-1; 10 bases are shared with TRBD1. J was trimmed by 4 bases and V by 0 bases; bases with no gene match: 3. CDR1 is SGDLS and CDR2 is YYNGEE in the germline V gene. The CDR3 has 15 residues. CDR3 loop: CASSVVRTGGTEAFF. The CDR3 DNA is TGTGCCAGCAGCGTAGTAAGGACAGGGGGCACTGAAGCTTTCTTT. Full variable domain (rest looked up from reference TRBV9 and TRBJ1-1): DSGVTQTPKHLITATGQRVTLRCSPRSGDLSVYWYQQSLDQGLQFLIQYYNGEERAKGNILERFSAQQFPDLHSELNLSSLELGDSALYFCASSVVRTGGTEAFFGQGTRLTVV.

This clone was seen a few times. For the CDR3, the DNA is TGTGCCAGCAGTTACTCTGACAGGCGGAGCTCCTACGAGCAGTACTTC. Translated: CASSYSDRRSSYEQYF. The chain links TRBV6-5 to TRBJ2-7, with a tentative D call TRBD1 (6 bases). The V gene's germline CDR1 is MNHEY and CDR2 SVGAGI. The CDR3 has 16 amino acids. Deletions cut 0 bases from V and 0 bases from J, with 12 bases between.

The chain carries TRBV2 and TRBJ1-4, with 9 positions matching TRBD1. Looked up from germline, CDR1 is SNHLY and CDR2 is FYNNEI. This CDR3 comprises 15 residues. Trimming cost V 7 bases and J 6 bases; bases outside gene matches: 9. CDR3 protein: CASTITGGADEKLFF. The CDR3 nucleotides read TGTGCCAGCACTATAACAGGGGGCGCCGATGAAAAACTGTTTTTT.

The chain combines TRBV12-3 or TRBV12-4 with TRBJ1-2; D unclear. The CDR3 covers 12 residues. Trimming stripped 7 bases from V and 8 bases from J, with 14 bases between. As DNA, the CDR3 is TGTGCCAGCACCCTTACTACCGAGGGCTACACCTTC. As protein: CASTLTTEGYTF.